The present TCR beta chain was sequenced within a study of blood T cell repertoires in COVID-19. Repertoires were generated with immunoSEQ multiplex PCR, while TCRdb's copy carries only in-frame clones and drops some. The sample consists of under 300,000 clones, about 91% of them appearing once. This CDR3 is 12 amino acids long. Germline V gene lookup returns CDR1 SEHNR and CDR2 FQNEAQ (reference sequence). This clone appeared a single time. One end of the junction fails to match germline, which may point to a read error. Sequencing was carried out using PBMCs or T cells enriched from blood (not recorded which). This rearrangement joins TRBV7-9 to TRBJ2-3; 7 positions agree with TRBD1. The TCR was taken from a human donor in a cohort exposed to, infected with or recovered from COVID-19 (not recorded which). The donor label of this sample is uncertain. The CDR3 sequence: CASSASAGTVFF. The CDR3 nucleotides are TGTGCCAGCAGCGCGTCAGCCGGGACAGTCTTTTTT. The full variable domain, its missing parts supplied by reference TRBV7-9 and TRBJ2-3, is DTGVSQNPRHKITKRGQNVTFRCDPISEHNRLYWYRQTLGQGPEFLTYFQNEAQLEKSRLLSDRFSAERPKGSFSTLEIQRTEQGDSAMYLCASSASAGTVFFGPGTRLTVL.